This T cell receptor (beta chain) was sequenced during a study of cytomegalovirus exposure and HLA in healthy donors. Study-level findings and limits: A later analysis appeared to link common viral pathogens to several of the most significant clusters. Analyzed later, association rates of TCRs varied across HLA loci, with DRB1 most and HLA-C fewest.

Of note for this clone: The antigen is unknown.

In the PCR, 60 Vbeta and 13 Jbeta primers were used. Authors' methods: As a later analysis found, there were about 80 million unique TCR beta chains, of which 8.5 million to 13 million were shared. TCRdb keeps only in-frame clones here, not all; method: immunoSEQ multiplex PCR. Clonal size and the V and J genes are those of that table, whereas D and trimming came from the DNA. The table has about 130,000 clones, about 80% seen once; the top ten hold roughly 2.5%. The study sampled nominally healthy donors, though unrecorded immune exposures were likely. The ends were cut back, 2 bases at V and 6 bases at J, with 17 bases in the middle. This CDR3 is built from 15 residues. Germline-derived CDR1 and CDR2 are MGHRA and YSYEKL.

The clonotype comes from a boy aged 2 to 9 in good health and CMV-seronegative. Sequences were obtained from PBMCs. The rearrangement links TRBV4-1 to TRBJ2-7; the D gene is possibly TRBD2 (5 bases). DNA of the CDR3: TGCGCCAGCAGCCAATTACTCACCCTAGCCCGCGAGCAGTACTTC. Translating gives CASSQLLTLAREQYF.